This TCR beta chain was sequenced in a study of shared clonotypes between healthy human individuals. Study-wide results and limits: A generally larger estimated richness was seen in naive subsets than in memory subsets.

On this clone itself: Its antigen is currently unknown.

On sorted subsets, replicate PCRs used 150 to 250 ng DNA, or tens of thousands of T cell genomes. Generated by immunoSEQ multiplex PCR, the TCRdb table keeps only in-frame clones and is missing some. The repertoire holds approximately 2.4 million clones, with nearly 97% as singletons. Sequencing was carried out using naive CD4+ T cells sorted from blood. Indicated subset: CD45RA+ positively selected. The sequence came from a man younger than 35 in good health.

The CDR3 here is CASMEYDGNQPQHF. Here the CDR3 DNA reads TGTGCCAGCATGGAATACGACGGCAATCAGCCCCAGCATTTT. The gene calls are TRBV6-1 and TRBJ1-5; D uncertain. The CDR3 contains 14 residues. The ends were cut back, 7 bases at V and 2 bases at J, with 12 bases in the middle. CDR1 is MNHNS, CDR2 SASEGT, per germline.